The source of this T cell receptor beta chain is a study of cytomegalovirus exposure and HLA in healthy donors. CDR3 length: 13 amino acids. Trimming stripped 2 bases from V and 6 bases from J, with 8 bases between. Germline CDR1 and CDR2: SGHAT and FQDESV (reference sequence). Points on this clone: The antigen remains undetermined.

The study ran its PCR with 60 Vbeta and 13 Jbeta primers. Method: immunoSEQ multiplex PCR; TCRdb's copy keeps in-frame clones and lacks some. The table shows around 150,000 clones, with 65% to 85% occurring only once. Findings and caveats of the study: Being indistinguishable, some V segments were excluded, TRBV6-2 and TRBV6-3 among them. Across donors, sequencing depth was assumed by presence/absence analyses to be roughly uniform.

The sequence came from a woman aged 40 to 50 in good health and CMV-seropositive. Source material: PBMCs. The chain joins TRBV11-1 to TRBJ1-5; D gene uncertain. The CDR3 bases are TGTGCCAGCAGCTTAAATCCGGGTCAGCCCCAGCATTTT. Residues: CASSLNPGQPQHF.